This TCR beta chain was documented in a study of blood T cells in healthy people across ages. Points on this clonotype: One end of the junction is discordant with germline, which a read error may explain.

Then a second PCR, running roughly 7 to 11 cycles, was carried out with a sample-barcoded 5' primer and a J-beta primer mix. A tag from a template-switch adaptor with 12 random nucleotides marked each cDNA molecule. Every sample gave at least 3 million paired-end reads containing CDR3. TCRdb ran MiXCR on the 5' RACE reads and lists one entry per CDR3 protein. The repertoire has approximately 790,000 distinct CDR3 sequences, around 68% of them found once; the top ten carry around a quarter. The CDR3 runs to 16 residues. Germline lookup yields CDR1 SNHLY and CDR2 FYNNEI. Sequencing was performed on blood. The sequence came from a man aged 25 to 40 in good health. This chain connects TRBV2 to TRBJ2-1; TRBD1 is a possible D gene (6 bases). CDR3 sequence reads: CASREGQRSSYNEQFF. DNA of the CDR3: TGTGCCAGCAGGGAAGGACAGCGTAGCTCCTACAATGAGCAGTTCTTC. The whole variable domain, filled in from reference TRBV2 and TRBJ2-1, reads EPEVTQTPSHQVTQMGQEVILRCVPISNHLYFYWYRQILGQKVEFLVSFYNNEISEKSEIFDDQFSVERPDGSNFTLKIRSTKLEDSAMYFCASREGQRSSYNEQFFGPGTRLTVL.